Below are 17 T cell receptor beta chains sequenced from a single sample in a study of T-cell reconstitution after alpha-beta-depleted transplantation in children. Construction of the TCRbeta library involved unique molecular identifiers. Each CDR3 protein gets one entry after TCRdb re-called the PCR reads with MiXCR. The table shows tens of thousands of distinct CDR3 sequences, with around 6.6% occurring only once. This specimen was PBMCs from the stem cell graft donor, taken from the stem cell graft. The source of these receptors is a human donor who donated a stem cell graft to a child with acute lymphoblastic leukemia.

This clonotype was seen repeatedly, ten times or more. The chain recombines TRBV12-3 or TRBV12-4 with TRBJ2-1; D possibly corresponds to TRBD1 (6 bases). Deletions cut 6 bases from V and 0 bases from J, with 12 bases between. CDR3 length: 15 residues. CDR3 bases: TGTGCCAGCAGCCCCGGGACACTCTCCTACAATGAGCAGTTCTTC. This codes for CASSPGTLSYNEQFF.

This clonotype was recorded many times. The rearrangement uses TRBV5-1 and TRBJ2-7; D possibly corresponds to TRBD2 (5 bases). V lost 0 bases, J lost 4 bases, and 11 bases lay in between. From germline, CDR1 is SGHRS and CDR2 YFSETQ. CDR3 size: 14 residues. The CDR3 bases are TGCGCCAGCAGCTTGGTTCGGGGAATATACGAGCAGTACTTC. It specifies CASSLVRGIYEQYF.

This clonotype was counted only a few times. The chain's CDR3 is CASSQGRVEQYF. CDR3 DNA: TGTGCCAGCAGCCAAGGAAGGGTCGAGCAGTACTTC. The J gene is TRBJ2-7, the V gene TRBV3-1; D call uncertain. Germline CDR1 LGHDT, CDR2 YNNKEL (reference sequence). The V end lost 1 base, the J end lost 6 bases, and 7 bases lay between the germline ends. The CDR3 extends over 12 amino acids.

This sequence joins TRBV6-1 and TRBJ2-1; 7 bases are a match to TRBD1. V was pared by 4 bases and J by 2 bases, with 5 bases of the junction left unmatched. This CDR3 spans 15 amino acids. Looked up from germline, CDR1 is MNHNS and CDR2 is SASEGT. CDR3 region: CASSVKGATYNEQFF. CDR3 nucleotide sequence: TGTGCCAGCAGTGTTAAGGGGGCAACCTACAATGAGCAGTTCTTC.

CDR3 residues: CASSYRGRGSYNSPLHF. The CDR3 bases are TGTGCCAGCAGTTACCGGGGGCGAGGGTCCTATAATTCACCCCTCCACTTT. The rearrangement joins TRBV6-5 to TRBJ1-6, with D perhaps TRBD1 (6 bases). V lost 2 bases, J lost 1 base, and 12 bases lay in between. CDR3 length: 17 amino acids. From germline, CDR1 is MNHEY and CDR2 SVGAGI.

This clonotype was seen a handful of times. V usage is TRBV12-3 or TRBV12-4 and J usage is TRBJ1-4; D gene uncertain. The CDR3 spans 16 residues. The V end was cut by 2 bases, the J end by 5 bases, with 15 bases between. In DNA form, the CDR3 reads TGTGCCAGCAGTTTAAGATTTTGGCAGAGAAATGAAAAACTGTTTTTT. It yields the protein CASSLRFWQRNEKLFF.

This clonotype turned up a few times. The chain couples TRBV29-1 to TRBJ2-4; 11 bases agree with TRBD2. The J segment lost 1 base and the V segment lost 4 bases, leaving 6 bases of the junction unmatched. This CDR3 spans 16 amino acids. CDR1 is SQVTM and CDR2 is ANQGSEA in the germline V gene. The CDR3 DNA reads TGCAGCGTTGGACCCTTAGCGGGAGGGGCCAAAAACATTCAGTACTTC. This codes for CSVGPLAGGAKNIQYF. Based on the CDR3 plus reference TRBV29-1 and TRBJ2-4, the full variable domain is SAVISQKPSRDICQRGTSLTIQCQVDSQVTMMFWYRQQPGQSLTLIATANQGSEATYESGFVIDKFPISRPNLTFSTLTVSNMSPEDSSIYLCSVGPLAGGAKNIQYFGAGTRLSVL.

This clonotype was counted many times. The chain uses TRBV5-1 and TRBJ2-5, with no clear D. Trimming took 1 base from V and 2 from J, leaving 9 bases between them. The CDR3 has 14 residues. Germline V gene sequence: CDR1 SGHRS, CDR2 YFSETQ. The DNA of the CDR3 is TGCGCCAGCAGCTTGAACGGAGTTCAAGAGACCCAGTACTTC. Its translation: CASSLNGVQETQYF.

This clonotype was detected only a few times. This chain connects TRBV24-1 to TRBJ2-3, with D possibly being TRBD2 (6 bases). CDR1 KGHDR and CDR2 SFDVKD come from the germline V gene. This CDR3 spans 16 amino acids. Trimming took off 1 base at V and 4 bases at J, with 14 bases between the two ends. CDR3 in amino acids: CATSDFNDGGSDTQYF. Written as DNA, the CDR3 is TGTGCCACCAGTGATTTTAATGACGGGGGATCAGATACGCAGTATTTT.

There are a few counts of this clonotype. In DNA form, the CDR3 reads TGCGCCAGCAGCGGCACTAGCGGGTCCTTTGAGCAGTTCTTC. It yields the protein CASSGTSGSFEQFF. The chain links TRBV5-1 to TRBJ2-1, with 9 bases aligning to TRBD2. The CDR3 has 14 residues. V gave up 4 bases and J gave up 9 bases; unmatched junction bases: 8. Germline assignment: CDR1 SGHRS and CDR2 YFSETQ.

At least ten counts were recorded for this clonotype. The V and J genes are TRBV28 and TRBJ1-6, with D hard to call. The length of the CDR3 is 14 residues. Trimming pared 3 bases from V and 9 bases from J, leaving 12 bases between. CDR1 MDHEN and CDR2 SYDVKM come from the germline V gene. CDR3 protein: CASSFNGRVSPLHF. The CDR3 coding sequence is TGTGCCAGCAGTTTCAACGGACGAGTTTCACCCCTCCACTTT.

This clonotype was recorded at least ten times. The chain combines TRBV4-3 with TRBJ1-5; no clear D. V was trimmed by 3 bases and J by 2 bases, leaving 8 bases between them. CDR1 LGHNA and CDR2 YSLEER come from the germline V gene. The CDR3 is made up of 14 amino acids. CDR3 loop: CASSQGVGNQPQHF. The CDR3, as DNA: TGCGCCAGCAGCCAGGGTGTTGGCAATCAGCCCCAGCATTTT.

This clonotype was detected many times. The CDR3 nucleotides are TGCAGTGCCCATACAGGGAAGAACACCTTC. Protein: CSAHTGKNTF. V usage is TRBV20-1 and J usage is TRBJ1-2; a possible D gene is TRBD1 (6 bases). V was clipped by 6 bases and J by 12 bases, with 14 bases between them. The germline V gene has CDR1 DFQATT and CDR2 SNEGSKA (reference sequence). This CDR3 has 10 amino acids.

In this sample, this clonotype turned up many times. This chain uses TRBV7-9 with TRBJ1-1, with a weak D call TRBD1 (6 bases). The CDR3 has 15 amino acids. Germline lookup yields CDR1 SEHNR and CDR2 FQNEAQ (reference sequence). V was pared by 0 bases and J by 1 base, with 9 bases between. This chain's CDR3 is CASSLAQGRNTEAFF. CDR3 DNA: TGTGCCAGCAGCTTAGCGCAGGGGAGGAACACTGAAGCTTTCTTT. The full variable domain, rest sourced from reference TRBV7-9 and TRBJ1-1, is DTGVSQNPRHKITKRGQNVTFRCDPISEHNRLYWYRQTLGQGPEFLTYFQNEAQLEKSRLLSDRFSAERPKGSFSTLEIQRTEQGDSAMYLCASSLAQGRNTEAFFGQGTRLTVV.

This clonotype was seen ten or more times. The rearrangement uses TRBV5-6 and TRBJ1-6, with unresolved D. The germline CDR1 and CDR2 sequences are SGHDT and YYEEEE. The V and J ends lost 0 bases and 7 bases respectively, with 17 bases between them. This CDR3 has 17 amino acids. The CDR3 DNA reads TGTGCCAGCAGCTTGGAAGCAGGAGTGTCTACAAATTCACCCCTCCACTTT. It is translated as CASSLEAGVSTNSPLHF. Variable domain in full (rest from reference TRBV5-6 and TRBJ1-6): DAGVTQSPTHLIKTRGQQVTLRCSPKSGHDTVSWYQQALGQGPQFIFQYYEEEERQRGNFPDRFSGHQFPNYSSELNVNALLLGDSALYLCASSLEAGVSTNSPLHFGNGTRLTVT.

This clonotype was found a few times. The CDR3 is CASREEYNEQFF. In nucleotides, the CDR3 is TGTGCCAGCAGGGAAGAGTACAATGAGCAGTTCTTC. The chain couples TRBV7-9 to TRBJ2-1; D remains unclear. Looked up from germline, CDR1 is SEHNR and CDR2 is FQNEAQ (reference sequence). The CDR3 length is 12 residues. The ends were cut back, 6 bases at V and 4 bases at J, with 7 bases in the middle.

This chain joins TRBV29-1 and TRBJ1-1, with D possibly being TRBD1 (5 bases). The germline V and J ends were trimmed by 6 bases and 5 bases, with 16 bases remaining between them. This CDR3 contains 13 residues. CDR1 SQVTM and CDR2 ANQGSEA come from the germline V gene. This CDR3 reads CSVAEARGTEAFF. The CDR3, as DNA: TGCAGCGTGGCGGAGGCTCGGGGGACTGAAGCTTTCTTT.